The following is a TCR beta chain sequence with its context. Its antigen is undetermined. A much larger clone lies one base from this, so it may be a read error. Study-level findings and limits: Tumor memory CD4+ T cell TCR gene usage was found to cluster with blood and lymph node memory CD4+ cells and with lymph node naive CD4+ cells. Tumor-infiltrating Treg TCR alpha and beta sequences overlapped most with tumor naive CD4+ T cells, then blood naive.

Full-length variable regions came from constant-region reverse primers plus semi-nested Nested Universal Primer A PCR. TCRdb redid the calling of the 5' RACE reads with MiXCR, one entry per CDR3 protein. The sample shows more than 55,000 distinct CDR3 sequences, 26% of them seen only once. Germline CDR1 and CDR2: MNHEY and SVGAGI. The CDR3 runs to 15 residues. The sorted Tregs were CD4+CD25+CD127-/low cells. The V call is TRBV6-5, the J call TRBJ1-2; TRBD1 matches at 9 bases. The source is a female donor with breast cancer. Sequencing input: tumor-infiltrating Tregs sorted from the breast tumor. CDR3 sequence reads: CASRPGQGGYYGNTF. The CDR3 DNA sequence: TGTGCCAGCAGACCGGGACAGGGAGGTTACTATGGCAACACCTTC.